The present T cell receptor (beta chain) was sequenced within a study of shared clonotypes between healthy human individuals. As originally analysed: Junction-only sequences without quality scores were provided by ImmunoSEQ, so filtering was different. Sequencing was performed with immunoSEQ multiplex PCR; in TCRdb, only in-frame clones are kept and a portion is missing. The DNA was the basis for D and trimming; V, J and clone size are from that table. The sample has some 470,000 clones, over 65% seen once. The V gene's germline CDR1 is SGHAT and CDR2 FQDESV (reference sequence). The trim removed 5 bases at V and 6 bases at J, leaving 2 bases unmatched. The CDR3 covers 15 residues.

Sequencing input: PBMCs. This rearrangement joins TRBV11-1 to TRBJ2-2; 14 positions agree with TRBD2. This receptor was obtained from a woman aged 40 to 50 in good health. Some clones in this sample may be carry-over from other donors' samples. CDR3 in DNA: TGTGCCAGCAGCCAGGGACTAGCGGGAGCCGGGGAGCTGTTTTTT. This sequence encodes CASSQGLAGAGELFF.